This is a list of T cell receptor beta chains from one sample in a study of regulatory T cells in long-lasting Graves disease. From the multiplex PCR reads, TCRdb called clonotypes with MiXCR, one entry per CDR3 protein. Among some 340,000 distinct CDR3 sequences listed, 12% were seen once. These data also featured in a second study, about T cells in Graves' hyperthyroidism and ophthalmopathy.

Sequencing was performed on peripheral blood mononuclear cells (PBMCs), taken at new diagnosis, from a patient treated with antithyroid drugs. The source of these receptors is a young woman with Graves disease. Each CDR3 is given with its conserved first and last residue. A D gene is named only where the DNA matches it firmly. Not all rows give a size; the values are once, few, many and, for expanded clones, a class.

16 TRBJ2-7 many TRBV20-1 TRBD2 CSAAGTSGRGRYEQYF TGCAGTGCGGCCGGGACTAGCGGGAGGGGAAGATACGAGCAGTACTTC
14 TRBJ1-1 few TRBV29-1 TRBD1 CSVDGTGVGTEAFF TGCAGCGTTGACGGGACAGGGGTTGGCACTGAAGCTTTCTTT
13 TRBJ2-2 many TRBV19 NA CASSIQDTGELFF TGTGCCAGTAGTATCCAGGACACCGGGGAGCTGTTTTTT
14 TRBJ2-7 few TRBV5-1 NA CASSYSRTAYEQYF TGCGCCAGCAGCTACTCTAGGACGGCCTACGAGCAGTACTTC
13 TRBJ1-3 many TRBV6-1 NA CASSGLSGNTIYF TGTGCCAGCAGCGGACTCTCTGGAAACACCATATATTTT
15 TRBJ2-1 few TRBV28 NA CASSSLAGSNNEQFF TGTGCCAGCAGTTCGCTCGCCGGGAGTAACAATGAGCAGTTCTTC
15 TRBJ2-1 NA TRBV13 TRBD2 CASSGGTTGEGEQFF TGTGCCAGCAGCGGCGGGACTACGGGAGAGGGTGAGCAGTTCTTC
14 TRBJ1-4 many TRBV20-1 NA CSASNAGDGEKLFF TGCAGTGCTAGTAATGCGGGGGACGGGGAAAAACTGTTTTTT
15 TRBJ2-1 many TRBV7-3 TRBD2 CASSFGLAVYNEQFF TGTGCCAGCAGCTTTGGACTAGCGGTATACAATGAGCAGTTCTTC
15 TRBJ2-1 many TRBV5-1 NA CASSDPSSSYNEQFF TGCGCCAGCTCTGATCCGTCCAGCTCCTACAATGAGCAGTTCTTC
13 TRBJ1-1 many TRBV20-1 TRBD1 CSAEGTGGTEAFF TGCAGTGCTGAAGGGACAGGGGGCACTGAAGCTTTCTTT
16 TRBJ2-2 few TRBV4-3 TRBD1 CASRPDRGMSTGELFF TGCGCCAGCAGACCGGACAGGGGAATGTCCACCGGGGAGCTGTTTTTT
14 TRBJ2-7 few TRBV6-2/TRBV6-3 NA CASSYGRVSYEQYF TGTGCCAGCAGTTACGGCCGGGTATCCTACGAGCAGTACTTC
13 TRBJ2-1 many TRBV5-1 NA CASSRGGFDEQFF TGCGCCAGCAGTCGTGGCGGGTTTGATGAGCAGTTCTTC
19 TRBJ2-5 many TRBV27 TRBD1 CASRLRIRDRAFLLETQYF TGTGCCAGCAGGCTCCGAATCCGGGACAGGGCTTTTCTGCTCGAGACCCAGTACTTC
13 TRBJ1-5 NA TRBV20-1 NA CSARDGGNQPQHF TGCAGTGCTAGAGACGGTGGTAATCAGCCCCAGCATTTT
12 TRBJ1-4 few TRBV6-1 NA CASRGNNEKLFF TGTGCCAGCAGGGGGAATAATGAAAAACTGTTTTTT
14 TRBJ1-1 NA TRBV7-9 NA CASSHAILNTEAFF TGTGCCAGCAGTCACGCCATCTTGAACACTGAAGCTTTCTTT
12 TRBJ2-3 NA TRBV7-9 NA CASSTVPDTQYF TGTGCCAGCAGCACTGTCCCAGATACGCAGTATTTT
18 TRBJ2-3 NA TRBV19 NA CASSIDLIGGSSTDTQYF TGTGCCAGTAGTATAGATCTTATCGGGGGATCCAGCACAGATACGCAGTATTTT
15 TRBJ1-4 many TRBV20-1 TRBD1 CSAKDRGRWSEKLFF TGCAGTGCTAAGGACAGGGGGCGGTGGAGTGAAAAACTGTTTTTT
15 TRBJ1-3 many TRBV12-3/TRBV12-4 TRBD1 CASSPPRDRVNTIYF TGTGCCAGCAGTCCGCCCCGGGACAGGGTTAACACCATATATTTT
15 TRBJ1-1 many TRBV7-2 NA CASSPLLGASSEAFF TGTGCCAGCAGCCCCCTACTAGGCGCGTCCTCTGAAGCTTTCTTT
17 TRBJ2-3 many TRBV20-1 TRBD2 CSASRISPSGVADTQYF TGCAGTGCTAGTAGAATTTCCCCTAGCGGGGTCGCAGATACGCAGTATTTT
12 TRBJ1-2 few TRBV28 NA CASSSWMVGYTF TGTGCCAGCAGTAGTTGGATGGTTGGCTACACCTTC
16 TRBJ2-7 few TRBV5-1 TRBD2 CASRRTSGINSYEQYF TGCGCCAGCAGACGGACTAGCGGGATTAACTCCTACGAGCAGTACTTC
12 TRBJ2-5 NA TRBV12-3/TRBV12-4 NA CASSNPPDIENF TGTGCCAGCAGCAACCCCCCGGACATCGAGAACTTC
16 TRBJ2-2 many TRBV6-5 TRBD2 CASSDSTSGNTGELFF TGTGCCAGCAGTGACTCGACTAGCGGGAACACCGGGGAGCTGTTTTTT
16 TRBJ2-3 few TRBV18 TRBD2 CASSRTSGSVLDTQYF TGTGCCAGCTCACGGACTAGCGGGAGCGTTTTAGATACGCAGTATTTT
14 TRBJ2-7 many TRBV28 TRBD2 CASSLAAGSYEQYF TGTGCCAGCAGTTTGGCAGCGGGATCGTACGAGCAGTACTTC
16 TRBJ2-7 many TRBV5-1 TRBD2 CASSLGWREVSYEQYF TGCGCCAGCAGCTTGGGTTGGCGGGAGGTGAGCTACGAGCAGTACTTC
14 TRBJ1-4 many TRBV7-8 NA CASSPRVANEKLFF TGTGCCAGCAGTCCACGGGTTGCTAATGAAAAACTGTTTTTT
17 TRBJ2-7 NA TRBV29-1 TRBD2 CSARGGTSGIMTYEQYF TGCAGCGCCCGGGGTGGGACTAGCGGGATCATGACCTACGAGCAGTACTTC
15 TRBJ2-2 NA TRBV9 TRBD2 CASNVVASGLGELFF TGTGCCAGCAACGTAGTGGCTAGCGGGTTGGGGGAGCTGTTTTTT
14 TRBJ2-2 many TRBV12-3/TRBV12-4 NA CASSLEEWSGELFF TGTGCCAGCAGTCTCGAAGAGTGGTCCGGGGAGCTGTTTTTT
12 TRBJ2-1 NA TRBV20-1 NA CSARPSLGEQFF TGCAGTGCTAGACCGAGCCTGGGTGAGCAGTTCTTC
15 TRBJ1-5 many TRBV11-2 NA CASSPDSRSLQPQHF TGTGCCAGCAGCCCCGATTCGAGGTCCCTACAGCCCCAGCATTTT
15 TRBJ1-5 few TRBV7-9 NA CASSLGLGRDQPQHF TGTGCCAGCAGCTTAGGGCTGGGCAGGGATCAGCCCCAGCATTTT
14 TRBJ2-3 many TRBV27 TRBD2 CASSPGGYRIPKYF TGTGCCAGCAGTCCCGGGGGGTACCGGATCCCTAAGTATTTT
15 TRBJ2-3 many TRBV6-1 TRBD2 CASKILAGGSDTQYF TGTGCCAGCAAGATACTAGCGGGGGGGTCAGATACGCAGTATTTT
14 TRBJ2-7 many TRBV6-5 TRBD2 CASSYGGGFYEQYF TGTGCCAGCAGTTACGGCGGGGGATTCTACGAGCAGTACTTC
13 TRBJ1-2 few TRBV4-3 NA CASSQEWSGGYTF TGCGCCAGCAGCCAAGAATGGTCGGGGGGCTACACCTTC
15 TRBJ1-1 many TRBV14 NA CASSHRTALNTEAFF TGTGCCAGCAGCCATCGGACAGCACTGAACACTGAAGCTTTCTTT
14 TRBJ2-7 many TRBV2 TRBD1 CASSDGDRGREQYF TGTGCCAGCAGTGATGGGGACAGGGGGCGTGAGCAGTACTTC
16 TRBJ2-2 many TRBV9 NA CASSARGFGPPGELFF TGTGCCAGCAGCGCACGCGGGTTTGGGCCTCCCGGGGAGCTGTTTTTT
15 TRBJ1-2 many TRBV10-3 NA CAISESSPVLYGYTF TGTGCCATCAGTGAGTCGAGTCCCGTACTCTATGGCTACACCTTC
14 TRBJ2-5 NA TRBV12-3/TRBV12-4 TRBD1 CASSWWTGLRTQYF TGTGCCAGCAGTTGGTGGACAGGGCTTCGGACCCAGTACTTC
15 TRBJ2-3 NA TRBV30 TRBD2 CAWDSSGPYTDTQYF TGTGCCTGGGATTCTAGCGGGCCCTACACAGATACGCAGTATTTT
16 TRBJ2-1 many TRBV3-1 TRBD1 CASSPNTGGSYNEQFF TGTGCCAGCAGTCCGAATACAGGGGGATCCTACAATGAGCAGTTCTTC